This TCR beta chain was found in a study of T-cell reconstitution after alpha-beta-depleted transplantation in children. The library targeted TCRbeta and was prepared with unique molecular identifiers. TCRdb reprocessed the PCR reads with MiXCR, giving one entry per CDR3 protein. The sample lists more than 550,000 distinct CDR3 sequences, more than 9% occurring once. Losses at the gene ends were 1 base for V and 0 bases for J; bases not matched to a gene: 3. The V gene's germline CDR1 is LGHNA and CDR2 YSLEER. This CDR3 is 16 amino acids long. The rearrangement uses TRBV4-3 and TRBJ2-3, with 8 bases identical to TRBD2. This receptor was obtained from a human donor who donated a stem cell graft to a child with acute myeloid leukemia. Here the sequenced sample was PBMCs from the stem cell graft donor, taken from the stem cell graft. This CDR3 is CASSQGAGASTDTQYF. The CDR3 region has the DNA TGCGCCAGCAGCCAAGGAGCGGGGGCTAGCACAGATACGCAGTATTTT.